Shown below are 15 T cell receptor beta chains from a single sample sequenced in a study of CD8+ T cells in alopecia areata. As for treatment: oral pan-JAK inhibitor, 5-10 mg twice daily. cDNA reverse transcribed from extracted RNA served as the sequencing template. Clones were sequenced by immunoSEQ multiplex PCR, and TCRdb holds only the in-frame ones, with some missing. The sample has about 200,000 clones; around two fifths are singletons. The specimen was CD4+ T cells sorted from blood, collected at week 34, from a patient treated with tofacitinib. The receptors were gathered from a human donor with alopecia areata.

This chain connects TRBV29-1 to TRBJ1-3; D call uncertain. Germline loops: CDR1 SQVTM, CDR2 ANQGSEA. There are 14 residues in the CDR3. Trimming stripped 6 bases from V and 1 base from J, with 13 bases between. CDR3 residues: CSVAERVSGNTIYF. The CDR3 DNA reads as TGCAGCGTAGCCGAAAGGGTGTCTGGAAACACCATATATTTT.

This rearrangement joins TRBV12-5 to TRBJ1-2, with D hard to call. CDR3 length equals 11 residues. Trimming shortened V by 10 bases and J by 3 bases, and 9 bases separated the two germline ends. Per germline, CDR1 LGHNT and CDR2 FRNRAP. Written as DNA, the CDR3 is TGTGCTAAGAGTTGGGACTATGGCTACACCTTC. Translated, it gives CAKSWDYGYTF.

The V call is TRBV7-3, the J call TRBJ2-1; 9 bases are shared with TRBD2. The CDR3 totals 15 residues. The V gene's germline CDR1 is SGHTA and CDR2 FQGTGA. V shed 2 bases and J 8 bases; nucleotides not matched to a gene: 7. In nucleotides, the CDR3 is TGTGCCAGCAGCTTAGGGTCTAGCGGGATCTATGAGCAGTTCTTC. This sequence encodes CASSLGSSGIYEQFF.

This clone was counted only a few times. The chain combines TRBV29-1 with TRBJ2-7; 8 bases line up with TRBD2. Germline-derived CDR1 and CDR2 are SQVTM and ANQGSEA. The CDR3 consists of 14 residues. V shed 7 bases and J 4 bases; nucleotides not matched to a gene: 12. The CDR3 DNA follows: TGCAGCGCTGGGGTAGTGCTAGCGGGTTACGAGCAGTACTTC. It is translated as CSAGVVLAGYEQYF.

V usage is TRBV5-1 and J usage is TRBJ1-2; D may be TRBD1 (6 bases). CDR1 SGHRS and CDR2 YFSETQ come from the germline V gene. V was shortened by 0 bases and J by 7 bases, with 10 bases between the two germline ends. The CDR3 runs 13 residues. The chain's CDR3 is CASSLEQGGGYTF. CDR3 in DNA: TGCGCCAGCAGCTTGGAACAGGGAGGTGGCTACACCTTC.

This clone was counted between two and nine times. The rearrangement uses TRBV7-9 and TRBJ2-3, with 7 bases matching TRBD1. V lost 3 bases and J lost 2; bases outside the gene matches: 2. CDR3 size: 14 residues. Germline loops: CDR1 SEHNR, CDR2 FQNEAQ (reference sequence). This CDR3 reads CASSFGTDTDTQYF. CDR3 bases: TGTGCCAGCAGCTTTGGGACAGACACAGATACGCAGTATTTT.

The chain carries TRBV6-6 and TRBJ1-4; D remains unclear. V gave up 7 bases and J gave up 8 bases, with 17 bases separating them. Germline CDR1 and CDR2: MNHNY and SVGAGI (reference sequence). This CDR3 has 14 residues. The CDR3 nucleotides are TGTGCCAGCACCCTGAGGAGGGTAGGGGAAAAACTGTTTTTT. Translation gives CASTLRRVGEKLFF.

The chain joins TRBV10-3 to TRBJ1-1; possibly TRBD1 for D (6 bases). Looked up from germline, CDR1 is ENHRY and CDR2 is SYGVKD. With 6 bases removed from V and 5 bases from J, the gap between germline ends came to 7 bases. This CDR3 comprises 11 residues. The chain's CDR3 is CAISQGTEAFF. The DNA of the CDR3 is TGTGCCATCAGCCAGGGGACTGAAGCTTTCTTT.

This clone was seen a few times. The chain employs TRBV19 and TRBJ1-2; the D is unclear. Trimming removed 3 bases at V and 5 bases at J, with 10 bases between. Per germline, CDR1 LNHDA and CDR2 SQIVND (reference sequence). The length of the CDR3 is 13 residues. CDR3 nucleotide sequence: TGTGCCAGTAGTATGGACGGATTGTATGGCTACACCTTC. Translation gives CASSMDGLYGYTF.

V usage is TRBV19 and J usage is TRBJ1-2, with 7 bases lining up with TRBD1. Germline V gene data show CDR1 as LNHDA and CDR2 as SQIVND (reference sequence). The CDR3 is 13 residues long. Trimming cost V 6 bases and J 8 bases; bases outside gene matches: 9. The CDR3 DNA sequence: TGTGCCAGTAGCCAACAGGGGATCGGAGGCTACACCTTC. This translates into CASSQQGIGGYTF.

V is TRBV14 and J is TRBJ2-3; tentative D call: TRBD2 (5 bases). V was shortened by 0 bases and J by 2 bases, with 15 bases between the two germline ends. Germline assignment: CDR1 SGHDN and CDR2 FVKESK. The CDR3 sequence is 17 residues long. The CDR3 bases are TGTGCCAGCAGCCAAGAATATGGAGGCGGATTCACAGATACGCAGTATTTT. Protein: CASSQEYGGGFTDTQYF.

There are many counts of this clone. The chain recombines TRBV27 with TRBJ1-1, with unresolved D. In germline, CDR1 is MNHEY, CDR2 SMNVEV (reference sequence). V was cut by 4 bases and J by 1 base, with 10 bases left in between. The CDR3 covers 14 residues. The CDR3 coding sequence is TGTGCCAGCAGTTCCCTGAACACGAACACTGAAGCTTTCTTT. This translates into CASSSLNTNTEAFF.

This clone has a handful of counts. This rearrangement joins TRBV7-8 to TRBJ2-2, with D unclear. The length of the CDR3 is 13 residues. Germline V gene lookup returns CDR1 SGHVS and CDR2 FQNEAQ. The V and J ends lost 10 bases and 5 bases respectively, with 14 bases between them. CDR3 coding DNA: TGTGCCACCTCTGTACTTCTGACCGGGGAGCTGTTTTTT. As protein: CATSVLLTGELFF.

V usage is TRBV30 and J usage is TRBJ1-1; no clear D gene. Between the trimmed V and J ends, which lost 3 bases and 1 base, there was a span of 9 bases. The V gene's germline CDR1 is GTSNPN and CDR2 SVGIG (reference sequence). This CDR3 contains 13 residues. This CDR3 is CAWSIRANTEAFF. The CDR3 DNA is TGTGCCTGGAGCATACGGGCGAACACTGAAGCTTTCTTT.

The CDR3 spells CASRNSGTGGSYGYTF. The CDR3 bases are TGTGCCAGCAGGAATTCTGGGACAGGGGGCAGTTATGGCTACACCTTC. The V gene is TRBV2, the J gene TRBJ1-2; 12 positions agree with TRBD1. The trim removed 6 bases at V and 5 bases at J, leaving 10 bases unmatched. The CDR3 has 16 residues. Germline assignment: CDR1 SNHLY and CDR2 FYNNEI.